This T cell receptor beta chain was identified during a study of Ad26.COV2.S vaccination and SARS-CoV-2 variants. Regarding treatment: over 15 received Ad26.COV2.S at low or high dose, single or two shots; about 5 received placebo; per-sample allocation not given. At day 63 after the first vaccine or placebo injection, samples were drawn. Generated by immunoSEQ multiplex PCR, the TCRdb table keeps only in-frame clones and is missing some. This table has some 460,000 clones, 80% to 90% appearing once. CDR1 and CDR2 (germline): ENHRY, SYGVKD. The CDR3 runs 14 residues. Unmatched junction bases numbered 8, after V lost 7 bases and J lost 5 bases.

The TCR was taken from a person aged 18-60 years who received the Ad26.COV2.S COVID-19 vaccine or a placebo. Sequenced here: peripheral blood, sampled in a trial of Ad26.COV2.S vaccine versus placebo. The rearrangement links TRBV10-3 to TRBJ1-5, with TRBD1 matching over 7 bases. Here the CDR3 DNA reads TGTGCCATCAATCTAGGGGGCCCGGATCAGCCCCAGCATTTT. Translating it yields CAINLGGPDQPQHF.